The subject of this entry is one T cell receptor (beta chain). The antigen is undetermined. Each replicate PCR on the sorted subsets used 200 ng DNA (roughly 32,000 T cell genomes). Here immunoSEQ multiplex PCR was the method, and the copy in TCRdb shows in-frame clones only, minus some. This sample has under 1 million clones, with 90% to 98% found just once. This entry belongs to a study of shared clonotypes between healthy human individuals. Study information: Each donor had three CD4 naive, three CD4 memory, two CD8 naive and one CD8 memory plate. Study results and limitations: Relative to memory subsets, naive subsets generally showed larger estimated richness.

The CDR3 has 14 residues. Germline V gene data show CDR1 as SNHLY and CDR2 as FYNNEI. V shed 2 bases and J shed 7 bases, with 12 bases lying between them. Naivety among CD8 cells was defined by CD45RO negativity and positive CCR7 selection, thereby excluding terminally differentiated effector memory CD45RA+ cells. Nashville, Tennessee was home to all donors, who were Caucasian adults. The sequence derives from a man between 25 and 39 years old in good health. The sequencing sample was made of naive CD8+ T cells sorted from blood. The genes are TRBV2 and TRBJ2-1, with D possibly being TRBD1 or TRBD2 (5 bases each). CDR3 in amino acids: CASSEFQGRNEQFF. The DNA for the CDR3 is TGTGCCAGCAGTGAATTCCAGGGACGAAATGAGCAGTTCTTC.